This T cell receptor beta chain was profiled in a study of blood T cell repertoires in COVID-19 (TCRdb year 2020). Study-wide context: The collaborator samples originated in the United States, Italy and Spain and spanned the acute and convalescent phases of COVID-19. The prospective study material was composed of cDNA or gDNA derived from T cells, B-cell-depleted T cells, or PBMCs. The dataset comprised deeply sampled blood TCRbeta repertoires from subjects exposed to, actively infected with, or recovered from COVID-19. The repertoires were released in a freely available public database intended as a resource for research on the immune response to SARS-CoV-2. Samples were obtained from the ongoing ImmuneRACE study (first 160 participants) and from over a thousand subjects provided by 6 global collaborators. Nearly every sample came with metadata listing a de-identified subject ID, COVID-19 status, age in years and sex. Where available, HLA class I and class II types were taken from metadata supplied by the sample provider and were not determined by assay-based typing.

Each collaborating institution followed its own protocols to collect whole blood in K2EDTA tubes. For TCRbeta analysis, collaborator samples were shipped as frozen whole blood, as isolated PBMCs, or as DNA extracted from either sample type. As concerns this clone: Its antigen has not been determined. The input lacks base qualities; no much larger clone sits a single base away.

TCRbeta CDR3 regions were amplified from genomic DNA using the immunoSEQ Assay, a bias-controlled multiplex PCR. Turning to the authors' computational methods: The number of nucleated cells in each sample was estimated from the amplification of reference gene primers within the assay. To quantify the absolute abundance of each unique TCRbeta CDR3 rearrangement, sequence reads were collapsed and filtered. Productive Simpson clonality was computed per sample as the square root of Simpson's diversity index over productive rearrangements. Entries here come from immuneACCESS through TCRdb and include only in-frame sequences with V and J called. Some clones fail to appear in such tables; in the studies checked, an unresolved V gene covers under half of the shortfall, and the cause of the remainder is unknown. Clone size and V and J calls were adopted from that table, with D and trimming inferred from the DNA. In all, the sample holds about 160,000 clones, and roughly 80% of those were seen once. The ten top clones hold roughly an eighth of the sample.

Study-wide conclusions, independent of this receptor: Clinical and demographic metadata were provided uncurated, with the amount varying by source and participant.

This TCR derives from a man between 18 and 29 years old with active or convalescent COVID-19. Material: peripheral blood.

The CDR3 is CASSEVGGLGQPQHF. The base sequence is TGTGCCAGCAGTGAAGTGGGGGGGCTAGGTCAGCCCCAGCATTTT. The chain joins TRBV6-4 to TRBJ1-5; D gene: possibly TRBD1, on 6 matching bases. According to the germline V gene, CDR1 reads MRHNA and CDR2 reads SNTAGT. A distance of 15 bases separates the germline ends of V and J, which lose 3 bases and 6 bases respectively. The cysteine opens and the phenylalanine closes a CDR3 of 15 amino acids. Just the 45-base CDR3 DNA is kept, in frame starting at base 1.